In its sample, the clone carrying this T cell receptor (beta chain) was seen many times. TCRdb reanalysed the 5' RACE reads using MiXCR and keeps one entry per CDR3 protein. The sample lists about 62,000 distinct CDR3 sequences; 4% to 6% were seen once. The sample comes from a study of neurological immune-mediated disorders. Study-level background: The study included some 35 multiple sclerosis patients, around 31 relapsing-remitting and 3 secondary progressive.

The V gene lost 5 bases and the J gene lost 3 bases, with 17 bases spanning the gap. The CDR3 runs to 15 residues. Germline loops: CDR1 MNHEY, CDR2 SVGAGI. This clonotype was obtained from a woman in her forties or fifties with multiple sclerosis. The sequenced sample consisted of PBMCs. The genes are TRBV6-5 and TRBJ2-7; maybe TRBD2 (5 bases). The CDR3 region has the DNA TGTGCCAGCAGTCGATGGGTGGGGAGCCTCTACGAGCAGTACTTC. Translated, it gives CASSRWVGSLYEQYF.